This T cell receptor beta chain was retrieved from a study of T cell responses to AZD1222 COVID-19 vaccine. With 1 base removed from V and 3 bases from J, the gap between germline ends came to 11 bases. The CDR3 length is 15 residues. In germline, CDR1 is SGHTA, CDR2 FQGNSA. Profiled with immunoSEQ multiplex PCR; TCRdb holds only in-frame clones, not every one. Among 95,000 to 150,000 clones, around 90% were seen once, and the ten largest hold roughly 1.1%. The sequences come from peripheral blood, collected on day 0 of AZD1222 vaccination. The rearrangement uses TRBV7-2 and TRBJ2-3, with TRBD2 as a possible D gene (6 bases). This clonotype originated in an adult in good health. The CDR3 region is CASSLGLGGTDTQYF. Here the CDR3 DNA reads TGTGCCAGCAGCTTAGGGCTGGGGGGAACAGATACGCAGTATTTT. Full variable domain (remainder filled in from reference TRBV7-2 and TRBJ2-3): GAGVSQSPSNKVTEKGKDVELRCDPISGHTALYWYRQSLGQGLEFLIYFQGNSAPDKSGLPSDRFSAERTGGSVSTLTIQRTQQEDSAVYLCASSLGLGGTDTQYFGPGTRLTVL.